This T cell receptor (beta chain) appears in the sequencing data of a study of beta chain features in type 1 diabetes. Comments on this clone: What it recognizes is unknown.

As every portion of the isolated RNA was reverse transcribed, the sequencing read expressed TCRB transcripts. The protocol was immunoSEQ multiplex PCR, while the TCRdb copy is restricted to in-frame clones and leaves out a portion. The repertoire has under 450,000 clones, 11% to 15% of them found once; the top ten carry approximately 0.035%. CDR3 size: 14 residues. Trimming removed 2 bases at V and 1 base at J, with 9 bases between. In germline, CDR1 is SGDLS, CDR2 YYNGEE. The study's findings and limits: Among all four CD4+ subsets, Type 1 diabetes patients had TCRB CDR3s that were moderately but significantly shorter. The VDJ junctions of type 1 diabetes patients carried fewer insertions and more deletions.

The chain is built from TRBV9 and TRBJ2-5, with no clear D. The TCR originated in a man aged 30-40 years in good health. Sequencing used naive CD4+ T cells from blood. CDR3 sequence reads: CASSVGSAQETQYF. The CDR3 coding sequence is TGTGCCAGCAGCGTCGGATCGGCCCAAGAGACCCAGTACTTC. The full variable domain, its missing parts supplied by reference TRBV9 and TRBJ2-5, is DSGVTQTPKHLITATGQRVTLRCSPRSGDLSVYWYQQSLDQGLQFLIQYYNGEERAKGNILERFSAQQFPDLHSELNLSSLELGDSALYFCASSVGSAQETQYFGPGTRLLVL.